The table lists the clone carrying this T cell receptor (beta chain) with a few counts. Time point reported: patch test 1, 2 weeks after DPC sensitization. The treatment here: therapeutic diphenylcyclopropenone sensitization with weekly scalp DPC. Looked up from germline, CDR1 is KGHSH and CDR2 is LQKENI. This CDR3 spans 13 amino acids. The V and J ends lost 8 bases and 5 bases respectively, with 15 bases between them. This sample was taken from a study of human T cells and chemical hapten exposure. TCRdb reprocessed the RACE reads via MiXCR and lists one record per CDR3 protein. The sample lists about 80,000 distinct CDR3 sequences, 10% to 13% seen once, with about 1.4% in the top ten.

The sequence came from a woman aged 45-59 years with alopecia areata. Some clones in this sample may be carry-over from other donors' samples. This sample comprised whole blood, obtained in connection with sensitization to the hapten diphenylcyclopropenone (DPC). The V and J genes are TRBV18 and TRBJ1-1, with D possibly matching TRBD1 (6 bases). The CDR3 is CASQYREKTEAFF. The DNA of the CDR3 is TGTGCCAGCCAATACAGGGAAAAAACTGAAGCTTTCTTT. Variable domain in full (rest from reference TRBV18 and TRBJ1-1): NAGVMQNPRHLVRRRGQEARLRCSPMKGHSHVYWYRQLPEEGLKFMVYLQKENIIDESGMPKERFSAEFPKEGPSILRIQQVVRGDSAAYFCASQYREKTEAFFGQGTRLTVV.